This TCR beta chain was observed in a study of CD8 T cells in Susac syndrome. On this clonotype itself: At one end, the junction sequence differs from germline, possibly due to a read error.

From germline, CDR1 is SGDLS and CDR2 YYNGEE. This CDR3 region has 16 residues. Sequencing of TCR beta covered CD8+ and CD4+ T cells obtained from blood. The control participants were healthy donors, and these controls were matched with respect to both age and sex. Both CD4+ and CD8+ T cells were negatively isolated, and TEMRA cells underwent FACS enrichment. Reverse transcription of about 0.5 to 1 ug RNA used random hexamers. Amplification of the TCR beta CDR3 was carried out by immunoSEQ multiplex PCR, which spanned a total of 54 Vbeta and 13 Jbeta segments. One entry per CDR3 protein results from TCRdb running MiXCR on the immunoSEQ multiplex PCR reads. Seen here are approximately 120,000 distinct CDR3 sequences, 95% to 98% observed once, and the top ten hold roughly 0.099%.

The source is a human donor in good health. The sequencing input was CD4+ T cells from PBMCs. The chain carries TRBV9 and TRBJ2-7; 8 bases match TRBD2. The CDR3 protein is CASTGGGLLGVYELYF. In DNA, the CDR3 is TGTGCCAGCACCGGGGGGGGACTGCTGGGGGTGTACGAGCTGTACTTC.